What follows are 7 T cell receptor beta chains derived from one specimen sequenced in a study of blood T cell repertoires in COVID-19 (dated by TCRdb to 2018 to 2021). The library was made by the immunoSEQ multiplex PCR assay. The table comes from immuneACCESS by way of TCRdb, which keeps in-frame sequences with V and J called. Part of the clones is missing from these tables; in studies checked, under half for an unresolved V gene and the rest for unknown reasons. This sample lists hundreds of thousands of clones; 70% to 90% were detected once. Of the sample, roughly 4% is held by the ten largest clones. The material sequenced was peripheral blood. The source of these receptors is a woman aged 45-65 years with active or convalescent COVID-19.

The chain links TRBV6-5 to TRBJ1-1; D might be TRBD1 (5 bases). The germline V and J ends were trimmed by 6 bases and 1 base, with 6 bases remaining between them. This CDR3 region has 12 residues. Germline CDR1 reads MNHEY; CDR2 reads SVGAGI. The CDR3: CASRRGNTEAFF. In DNA form, the CDR3 reads TGTGCCAGCAGAAGGGGGAACACTGAAGCTTTCTTT.

This chain uses TRBV7-2 with TRBJ1-4, with no clear D. The CDR3 length is 12 residues. Germline-derived CDR1 and CDR2 are SGHTA and FQGNSA. The V gene lost 2 bases and the J gene lost 5 bases, with 3 bases spanning the gap. The CDR3 DNA reads TGTGCCAGCAGCTTACAAAATGAAAAACTGTTTTTT. Residues: CASSLQNEKLFF.

The CDR3 loop is CASSQAGDAGDTQYF. CDR3 bases: TGCGCCAGCAGCCAAGCTGGGGACGCGGGGGATACGCAGTATTTT. This rearrangement joins TRBV4-3 to TRBJ2-3, with D perhaps matching TRBD2 (6 bases). Trimming took 1 base from V and 6 from J, leaving 14 bases between them. The CDR3 has 15 residues. Per germline, CDR1 LGHNA and CDR2 YSLEER.

V is TRBV9 and J is TRBJ2-1; 9 bases align to TRBD2. Trimming cost V 3 bases and J 9 bases; bases outside gene matches: 10. CDR1 is SGDLS, CDR2 YYNGEE, per germline. CDR3 length: 15 amino acids. The CDR3 loop is CASSGLAGGYAEQFF. The DNA for the CDR3 is TGTGCCAGCAGCGGATTGGCGGGGGGGTATGCTGAGCAGTTCTTC.

The rearrangement joins TRBV6-6 to TRBJ2-7; no clear D. Germline V gene lookup returns CDR1 MNHNY and CDR2 SVGAGI (reference sequence). This CDR3 comprises 11 residues. V was pared by 5 bases and J by 2 bases, with 4 bases between. CDR3 in DNA: TGTGCCAGCAGTCCTGCCTACGAGCAGTACTTC. This codes for CASSPAYEQYF.

The chain carries TRBV6-1 and TRBJ2-7, with 7 bases lining up with TRBD2. J gave up 1 base and V 1 base, and 7 bases lay outside the gene matches. CDR1 and CDR2 from the germline V gene are MNHNS and SASEGT. The CDR3 spans 16 residues. CDR3 region: CASSEVGGSRSYEQYF. The CDR3 DNA reads as TGTGCCAGCAGTGAAGTTGGCGGGAGTAGGTCCTACGAGCAGTACTTC.

The gene calls are TRBV2 and TRBJ2-5; 8 bases fit TRBD1. V was pared by 5 bases and J by 4 bases, with 9 bases of the junction left unmatched. The CDR3 sequence is 15 residues long. CDR1 SNHLY and CDR2 FYNNEI come from the germline V gene. The CDR3 nucleotides are TGTGCCAGCAGTACGGACGCAGGGGGCGGAGAGACCCAGTACTTC. Residues: CASSTDAGGGETQYF.